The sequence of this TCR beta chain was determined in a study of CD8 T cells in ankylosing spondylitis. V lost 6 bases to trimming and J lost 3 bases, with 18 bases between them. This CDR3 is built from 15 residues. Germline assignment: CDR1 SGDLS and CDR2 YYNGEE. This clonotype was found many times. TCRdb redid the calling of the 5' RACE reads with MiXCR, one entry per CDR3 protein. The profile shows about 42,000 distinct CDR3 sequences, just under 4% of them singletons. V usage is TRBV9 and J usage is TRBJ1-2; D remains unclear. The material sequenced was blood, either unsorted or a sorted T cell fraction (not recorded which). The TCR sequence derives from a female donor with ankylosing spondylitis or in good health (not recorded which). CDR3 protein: CASNPQPRFDYGYTF. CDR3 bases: TGTGCCAGCAACCCACAGCCCAGGTTCGACTATGGCTACACCTTC.